This T cell receptor (beta chain) was retrieved from a study of PD-1 blockade in classical Hodgkin lymphoma. Findings of the study overall: Newly diagnosed patients had baseline TCR diversity that was reportedly lower than that of healthy donors. Diversity similar to that of newly diagnosed patients was seen at baseline in complete responders.

As to time point: cycle 4 day 1 (C4D1), after more than five weeks of nivolumab. All patients experienced relapse after autologous stem cell transplantation, and brentuximab vedotin exposure was variable. Each best response was a complete response, a partial response or progressive disease. Turning to this clone: Its antigen is undetermined.

The V gene lost 0 bases and the J gene lost 1 base, with 21 bases spanning the gap. The CDR3 sequence is 20 residues long. Germline-derived CDR1 and CDR2 are LNHDA and SQIVND (reference sequence). The table came from immunoSEQ multiplex PCR; TCRdb's copy has only in-frame clones and leaves some out. The data hold tens of thousands of clones, with around 80% observed a single time. V and J are TRBV19 and TRBJ2-2; D possibly corresponds to TRBD1 (6 bases). Sequencing was performed on peripheral blood mononuclear cells (PBMCs), taken before the fourth cycle of nivolumab. The sequence derives from a human donor with classical Hodgkin lymphoma. The CDR3 DNA reads as TGTGCCAGTAGTATAGATCGTCTACAGGGTACGCCATTGAACACCGGGGAGCTGTTTTTT. Its translation is CASSIDRLQGTPLNTGELFF. Together with reference TRBV19 and TRBJ2-2, the CDR3 gives the full variable domain: DGGITQSPKYLFRKEGQNVTLSCEQNLNHDAMYWYRQDPGQGLRLIYYSQIVNDFQKGDIAEGYSVSREKKESFPLTVTSAQKNPTAFYLCASSIDRLQGTPLNTGELFFGEGSRLTVL.